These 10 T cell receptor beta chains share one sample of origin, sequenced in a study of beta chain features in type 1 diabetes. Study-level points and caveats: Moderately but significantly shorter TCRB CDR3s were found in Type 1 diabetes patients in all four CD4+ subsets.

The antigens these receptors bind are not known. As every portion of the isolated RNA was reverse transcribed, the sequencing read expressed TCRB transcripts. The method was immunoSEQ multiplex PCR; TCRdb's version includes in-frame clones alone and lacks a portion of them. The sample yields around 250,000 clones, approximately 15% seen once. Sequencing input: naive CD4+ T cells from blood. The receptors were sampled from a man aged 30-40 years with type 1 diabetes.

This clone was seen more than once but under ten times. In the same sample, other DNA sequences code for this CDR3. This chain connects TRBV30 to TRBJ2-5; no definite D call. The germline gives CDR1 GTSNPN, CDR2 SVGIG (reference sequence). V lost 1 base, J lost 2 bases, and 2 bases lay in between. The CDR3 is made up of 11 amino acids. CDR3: CAWSAQETQYF. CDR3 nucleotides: TGTGCCTGGAGTGCACAAGAGACCCAGTACTTC.

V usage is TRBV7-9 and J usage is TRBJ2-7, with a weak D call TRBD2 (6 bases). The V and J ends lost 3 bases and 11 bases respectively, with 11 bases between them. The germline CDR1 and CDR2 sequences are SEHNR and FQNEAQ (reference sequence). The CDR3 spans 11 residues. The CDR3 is CASSFGTGEYF. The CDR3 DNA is TGTGCCAGCAGCTTCGGCACGGGGGAGTACTTC. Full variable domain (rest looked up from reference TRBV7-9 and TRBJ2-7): DTGVSQNPRHKITKRGQNVTFRCDPISEHNRLYWYRQTLGQGPEFLTYFQNEAQLEKSRLLSDRFSAERPKGSFSTLEIQRTEQGDSAMYLCASSFGTGEYFGPGTRLTVT.

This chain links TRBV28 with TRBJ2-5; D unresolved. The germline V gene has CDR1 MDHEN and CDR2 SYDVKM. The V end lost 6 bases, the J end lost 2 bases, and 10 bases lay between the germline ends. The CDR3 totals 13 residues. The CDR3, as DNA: TGTGCCAGCAGCCGTTTTCTACAAGAGACCCAGTACTTC. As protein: CASSRFLQETQYF. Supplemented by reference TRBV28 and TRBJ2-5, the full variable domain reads DVKVTQSSRYLVKRTGEKVFLECVQDMDHENMFWYRQDPGLGLRLIYFSYDVKMKEKGDIPEGYSVSREKKERFSLILESASTNQTSMYLCASSRFLQETQYFGPGTRLLVL.

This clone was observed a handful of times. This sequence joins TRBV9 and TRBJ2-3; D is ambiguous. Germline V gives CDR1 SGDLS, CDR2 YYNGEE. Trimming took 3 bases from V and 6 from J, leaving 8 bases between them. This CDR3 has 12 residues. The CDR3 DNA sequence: TGTGCCAGCAGCGCCACTATGGATACGCAGTATTTT. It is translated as CASSATMDTQYF.

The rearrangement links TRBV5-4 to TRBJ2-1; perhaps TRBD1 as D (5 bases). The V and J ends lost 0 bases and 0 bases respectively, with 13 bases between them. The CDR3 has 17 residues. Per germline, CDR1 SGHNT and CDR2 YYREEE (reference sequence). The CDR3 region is CASSLGGPLSSYNEQFF. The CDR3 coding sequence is TGTGCCAGCAGCTTGGGGGGCCCTCTATCCTCCTACAATGAGCAGTTCTTC.

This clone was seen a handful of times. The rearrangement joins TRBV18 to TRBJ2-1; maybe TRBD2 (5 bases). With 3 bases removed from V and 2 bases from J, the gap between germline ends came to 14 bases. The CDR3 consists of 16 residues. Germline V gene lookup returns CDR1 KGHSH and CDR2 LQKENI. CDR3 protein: CASSPLLADTYNEQFF. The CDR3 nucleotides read TGTGCCAGCTCACCCCTCCTAGCCGACACCTACAATGAGCAGTTCTTC.

Here the CDR3 reads CASSSLTGADNEQFF. The CDR3 DNA sequence: TGTGCCAGCAGCTCCCTGACAGGGGCCGACAATGAGCAGTTCTTC. V usage is TRBV7-9 and J usage is TRBJ2-1; 8 nucleotides agree with TRBD1. This CDR3 comprises 15 residues. V lost 4 bases, J lost 5 bases, and 7 bases stayed unmatched. Germline CDR1 SEHNR, CDR2 FQNEAQ (reference sequence).

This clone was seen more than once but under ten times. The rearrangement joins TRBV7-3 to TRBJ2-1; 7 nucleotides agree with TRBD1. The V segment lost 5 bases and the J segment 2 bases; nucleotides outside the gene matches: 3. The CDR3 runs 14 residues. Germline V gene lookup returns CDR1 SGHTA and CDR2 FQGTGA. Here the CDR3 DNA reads TGTGCCAGCAGCCCCGACAGGGCCTACAATGAGCAGTTCTTC. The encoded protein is CASSPDRAYNEQFF.

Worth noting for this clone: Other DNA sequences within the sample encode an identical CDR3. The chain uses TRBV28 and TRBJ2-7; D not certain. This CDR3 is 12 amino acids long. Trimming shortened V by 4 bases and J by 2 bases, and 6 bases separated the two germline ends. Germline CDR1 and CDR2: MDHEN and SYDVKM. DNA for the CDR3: TGTGCCAGCAGTTCGGTCACCTACGAGCAGTACTTC. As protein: CASSSVTYEQYF.

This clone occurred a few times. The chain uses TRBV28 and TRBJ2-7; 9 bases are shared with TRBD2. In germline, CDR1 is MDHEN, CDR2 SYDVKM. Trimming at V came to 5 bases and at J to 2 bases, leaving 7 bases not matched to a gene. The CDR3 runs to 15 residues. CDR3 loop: CASSPFGLAPYEQYF. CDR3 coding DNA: TGTGCCAGCAGTCCCTTTGGACTAGCGCCCTACGAGCAGTACTTC. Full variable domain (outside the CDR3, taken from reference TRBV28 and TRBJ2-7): DVKVTQSSRYLVKRTGEKVFLECVQDMDHENMFWYRQDPGLGLRLIYFSYDVKMKEKGDIPEGYSVSREKKERFSLILESASTNQTSMYLCASSPFGLAPYEQYFGPGTRLTVT.